The 14 T cell receptor beta chains listed next were all sequenced from one sample in a study of chemoradiotherapy in HPV16-positive cancers. Measured with immunoSEQ multiplex PCR; TCRdb has only the in-frame clones, and not every one. Counted here are about 3,900 clones, approximately 80% occurring once; the ten biggest clones make up 11%. The sequencing here drew on tumor tissue, taken from a patient who underwent chemoradiotherapy. The receptors derive from a human donor with HPV-associated anogenital cancer.

The rearrangement joins TRBV19 to TRBJ2-2; tentatively, D is TRBD1 (7 bases). The CDR3 has 16 amino acids. V lost 8 bases, J lost 0 bases, and 16 bases lay in between. CDR1 LNHDA and CDR2 SQIVND come from the germline V gene (reference sequence). CDR3 sequence reads: CASETGAGSNTGELFF. Here the CDR3 DNA reads TGTGCCAGTGAAACAGGGGCGGGGTCGAACACCGGGGAGCTGTTTTTT.

This clone has just one count. The gene calls are TRBV18 and TRBJ1-3; D gene unclear. CDR3 size: 14 residues. V dropped 4 bases and J dropped 0 bases, with 7 bases sitting between them. The germline CDR1 and CDR2 sequences are KGHSH and LQKENI. Written as DNA, the CDR3 is TGTGCCAGCTCACAACAAAACTCTGGAAACACCATATATTTT. Translated, it gives CASSQQNSGNTIYF. Full variable domain (missing parts from reference TRBV18 and TRBJ1-3): NAGVMQNPRHLVRRRGQEARLRCSPMKGHSHVYWYRQLPEEGLKFMVYLQKENIIDESGMPKERFSAEFPKEGPSILRIQQVVRGDSAAYFCASSQQNSGNTIYFGEGSWLTVV.

The rearrangement links TRBV19 to TRBJ1-2; D gene ambiguous. The CDR3 runs to 12 residues. Germline CDR1 is LNHDA and CDR2 is SQIVND (reference sequence). Trimming removed 6 bases from V and 2 bases from J, with 7 bases in between. CDR3 DNA: TGTGCCAGTAGGAACCAGAACTATGGCTACACCTTC. Protein sequence: CASRNQNYGYTF.

The J gene is TRBJ2-3, the V gene TRBV5-1; 11 bases map to TRBD2. CDR3 length: 17 residues. J was trimmed by 4 bases and V by 0 bases; bases with no gene match: 7. The germline V gene has CDR1 SGHRS and CDR2 YFSETQ. CDR3 sequence: CASSLVTSGSGADTQYF. The CDR3 nucleotides read TGCGCCAGCAGCTTGGTTACTAGCGGGAGCGGAGCAGATACGCAGTATTTT.

The genes are TRBV5-1 and TRBJ2-7; 7 bases are a match to TRBD1. J lost 6 bases, V lost 4 bases, and 7 bases had no gene match. CDR3 length: 13 residues. Germline CDR1 and CDR2: SGHRS and YFSETQ. The CDR3 DNA reads as TGCGCCAGCAGCGAACAAACAGGGGCCGAGCAGTACTTC. Translated: CASSEQTGAEQYF.

The chain recombines TRBV10-3 with TRBJ2-3; tentatively, D is TRBD1 (7 bases). The CDR3 has 17 amino acids. V dropped 4 bases and J dropped 0 bases, with 17 bases sitting between them. Germline lookup yields CDR1 ENHRY and CDR2 SYGVKD. CDR3 DNA: TGTGCCATCAGTGGGCAGGGGGGAGCCTCTAGCACAGATACGCAGTATTTT. Its translation: CAISGQGGASSTDTQYF.

The chain combines TRBV14 with TRBJ1-1; TRBD1 matches at 8 bases. CDR1 is SGHDN and CDR2 is FVKESK in the germline V gene. Losses at the gene ends were 4 bases for V and 1 base for J; bases not matched to a gene: 5. This CDR3 is 15 amino acids long. CDR3: CASSRLGQGNTEAFF. The DNA for the CDR3 is TGTGCCAGCAGCCGCCTCGGACAGGGGAACACTGAAGCTTTCTTT.

The chain links TRBV28 to TRBJ2-1, with 11 bases identical to TRBD1. V lost 4 bases and J lost 4; bases outside the gene matches: 6. The germline V gene encodes CDR1 MDHEN and CDR2 SYDVKM. The CDR3 length is 16 residues. The CDR3 is CASSSPGTGGYNEQFF. In DNA form, the CDR3 reads TGTGCCAGCAGTTCGCCCGGGACAGGGGGTTACAATGAGCAGTTCTTC.

This chain connects TRBV7-9 to TRBJ1-2; TRBD1 might be the D (5 bases). Between the trimmed V and J ends, which lost 5 bases and 5 bases, there was a span of 9 bases. The CDR3 is made up of 12 amino acids. Germline V gene data show CDR1 as SEHNR and CDR2 as FQNEAQ (reference sequence). Here the CDR3 DNA reads TGTGCCAGCAGCGATGGGGGATATGGCTACACCTTC. Translation gives CASSDGGYGYTF.

This rearrangement joins TRBV13 to TRBJ1-1; a possible D gene is TRBD1 (6 bases). The germline CDR1 and CDR2 sequences are PRHDT and FYEKMQ (reference sequence). The CDR3 has 13 amino acids. V lost 4 bases to trimming and J lost 5 bases, with 11 bases between them. The CDR3 is CASSSTTGTEAFF. The CDR3 DNA is TGTGCCAGCAGCTCGACAACAGGGACTGAAGCTTTCTTT. Together with reference TRBV13 and TRBJ1-1, the CDR3 gives the full variable domain: AAGVIQSPRHLIKEKRETATLKCYPIPRHDTVYWYQQGPGQDPQFLISFYEKMQSDKGSIPDRFSAQQFSDYHSELNMSSLELGDSALYFCASSSTTGTEAFFGQGTRLTVV.

The chain joins TRBV7-9 to TRBJ1-1; 9 bases map to TRBD1. CDR3 size: 16 residues. V shed 5 bases, J shed 5 bases, and the junction held 12 bases outside the gene matches. Germline V gene lookup returns CDR1 SEHNR and CDR2 FQNEAQ (reference sequence). CDR3 loop: CASSTRDREGGTEAFF. For the CDR3, the DNA is TGTGCCAGCAGCACCCGGGACAGGGAAGGCGGAACTGAAGCTTTCTTT. Supplemented by reference TRBV7-9 and TRBJ1-1, the full variable domain reads DTGVSQNPRHKITKRGQNVTFRCDPISEHNRLYWYRQTLGQGPEFLTYFQNEAQLEKSRLLSDRFSAERPKGSFSTLEIQRTEQGDSAMYLCASSTRDREGGTEAFFGQGTRLTVV.

The J gene is TRBJ2-1, the V gene TRBV13; 12 bases fit TRBD2. The junction had 17 bases not matched to a gene; V was cut back by 5 bases and J by 9 bases. The CDR3 has 18 amino acids. Germline values: CDR1 PRHDT, CDR2 FYEKMQ (reference sequence). The CDR3 DNA is TGTGCCAGCAGCCCCCGACTGACTAGCGGGAGATATGACGGTGAGCAGTTCTTC. Its protein is CASSPRLTSGRYDGEQFF.

The chain joins TRBV15 to TRBJ1-2; D not resolved. This CDR3 has 15 amino acids. Germline V lookup: CDR1 LNHNV, CDR2 YYDKDF (reference sequence). The ends were cut back, 0 bases at V and 4 bases at J, with 12 bases in the middle. The CDR3 DNA is TGTGCCACCAGCAGAGATTCGAGAACCGGCTATGGCTACACCTTC. Translation gives CATSRDSRTGYGYTF.

This rearrangement joins TRBV7-3 to TRBJ2-5; the D gene is possibly TRBD2 (5 bases). Looked up from germline, CDR1 is SGHTA and CDR2 is FQGTGA. The CDR3 runs 19 residues. The V end lost 2 bases, the J end lost 5 bases, and 27 bases lay between the germline ends. The CDR3 loop reads CASSLLGRVVGGPGETQYF. CDR3 nucleotides: TGTGCCAGCAGCTTATTGGGTCGTGTAGTAGGAGGCCCGGGTGAGACCCAGTACTTC.